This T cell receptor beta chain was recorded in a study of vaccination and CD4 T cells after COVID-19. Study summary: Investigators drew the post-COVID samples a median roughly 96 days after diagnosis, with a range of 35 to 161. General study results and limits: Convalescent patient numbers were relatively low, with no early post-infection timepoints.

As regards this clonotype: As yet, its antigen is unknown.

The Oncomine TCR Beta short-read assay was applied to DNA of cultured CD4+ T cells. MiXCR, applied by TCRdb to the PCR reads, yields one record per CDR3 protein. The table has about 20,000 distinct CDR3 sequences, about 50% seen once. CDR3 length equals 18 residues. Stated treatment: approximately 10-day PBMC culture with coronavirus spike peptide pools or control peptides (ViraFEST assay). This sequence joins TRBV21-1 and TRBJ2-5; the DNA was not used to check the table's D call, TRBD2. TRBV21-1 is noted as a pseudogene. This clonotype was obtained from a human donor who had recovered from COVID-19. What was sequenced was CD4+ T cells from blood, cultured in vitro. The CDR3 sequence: CASSPPRTSGRAVETQYF. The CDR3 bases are TGTGCCAGCAGCCCCCCCAGGACTAGCGGGAGGGCCGTTGAGACCCAGTACTTC.